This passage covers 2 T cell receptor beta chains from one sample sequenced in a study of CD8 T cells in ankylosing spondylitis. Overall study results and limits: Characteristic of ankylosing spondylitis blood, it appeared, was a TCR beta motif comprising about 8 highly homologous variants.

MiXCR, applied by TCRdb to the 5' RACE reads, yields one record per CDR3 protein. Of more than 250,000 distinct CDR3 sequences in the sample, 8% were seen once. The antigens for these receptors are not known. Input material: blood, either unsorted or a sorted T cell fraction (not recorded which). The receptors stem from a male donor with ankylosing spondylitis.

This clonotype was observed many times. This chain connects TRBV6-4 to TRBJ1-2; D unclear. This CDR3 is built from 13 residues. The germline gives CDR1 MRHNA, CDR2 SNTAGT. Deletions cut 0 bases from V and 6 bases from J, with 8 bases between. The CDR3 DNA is TGTGCCAGCAGTGACTCGGGCCTCGATGGCTACACCTTC. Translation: CASSDSGLDGYTF.

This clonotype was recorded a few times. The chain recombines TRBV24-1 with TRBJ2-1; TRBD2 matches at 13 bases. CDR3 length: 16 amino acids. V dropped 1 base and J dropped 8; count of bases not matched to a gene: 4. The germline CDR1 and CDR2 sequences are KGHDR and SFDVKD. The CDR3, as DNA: TGTGCCACCAGTGATTTCCGACTAGCGGGAGGACATGAGCAGTTCTTC. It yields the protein CATSDFRLAGGHEQFF.